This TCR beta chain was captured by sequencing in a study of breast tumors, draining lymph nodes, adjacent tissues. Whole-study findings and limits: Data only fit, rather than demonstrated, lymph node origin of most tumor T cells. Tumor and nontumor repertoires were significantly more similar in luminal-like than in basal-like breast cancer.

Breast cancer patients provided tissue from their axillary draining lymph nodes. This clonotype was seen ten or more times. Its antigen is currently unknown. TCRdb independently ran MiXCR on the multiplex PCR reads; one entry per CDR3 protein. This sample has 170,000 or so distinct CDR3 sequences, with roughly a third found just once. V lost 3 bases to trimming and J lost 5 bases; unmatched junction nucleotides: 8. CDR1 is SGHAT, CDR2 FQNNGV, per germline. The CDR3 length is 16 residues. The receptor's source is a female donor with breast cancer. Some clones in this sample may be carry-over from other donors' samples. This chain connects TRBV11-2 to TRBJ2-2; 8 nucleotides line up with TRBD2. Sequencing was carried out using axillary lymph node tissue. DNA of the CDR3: TGTGCCAGCAGCTTTCACTCCGGGACTAGTACCGGGGAGCTGTTTTTT. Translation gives CASSFHSGTSTGELFF.